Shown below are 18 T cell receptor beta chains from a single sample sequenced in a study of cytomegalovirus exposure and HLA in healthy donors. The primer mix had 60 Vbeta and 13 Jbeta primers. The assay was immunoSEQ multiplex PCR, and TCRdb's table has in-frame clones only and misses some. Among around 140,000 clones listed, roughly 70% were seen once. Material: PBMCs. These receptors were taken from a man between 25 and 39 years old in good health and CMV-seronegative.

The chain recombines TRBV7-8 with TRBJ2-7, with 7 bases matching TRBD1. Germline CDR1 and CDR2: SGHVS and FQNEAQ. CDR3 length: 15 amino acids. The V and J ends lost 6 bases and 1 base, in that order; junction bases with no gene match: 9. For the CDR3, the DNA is TGTGCCAGCAGACGACAGGGTCCCTTATCCTACGAGCAGTACTTC. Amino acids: CASRRQGPLSYEQYF.

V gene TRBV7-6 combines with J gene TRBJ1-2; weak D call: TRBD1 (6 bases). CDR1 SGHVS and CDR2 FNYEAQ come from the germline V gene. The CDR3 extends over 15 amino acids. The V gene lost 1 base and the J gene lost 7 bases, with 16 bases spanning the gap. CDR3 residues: CASSLVSGAMGGYTF. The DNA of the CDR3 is TGTGCCAGCAGCTTAGTGTCAGGGGCGATGGGTGGCTACACCTTC. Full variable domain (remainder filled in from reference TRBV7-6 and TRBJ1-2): GAGVSQSPRYKVTKRGQDVALRCDPISGHVSLYWYRQALGQGPEFLTYFNYEAQQDKSGLPNDRFSAERPEGSISTLTIQRTEQRDSAMYRCASSLVSGAMGGYTFGSGTRLTVV.

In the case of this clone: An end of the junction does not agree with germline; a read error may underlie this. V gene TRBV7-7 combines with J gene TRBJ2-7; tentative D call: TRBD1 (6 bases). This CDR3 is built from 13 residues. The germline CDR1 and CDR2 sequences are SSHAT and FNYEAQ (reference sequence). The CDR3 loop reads CASSPQDSYEQYF. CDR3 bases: TGTGCTAGCAGCCCCCAGGACAGTTACGAGCAGTACTTC.

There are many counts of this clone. In DNA, the CDR3 is TGTGCCAGCAGCTTACTCAGGGTACTTGACACAGATACGCAGTATTTT. It codes for CASSLLRVLDTDTQYF. The chain couples TRBV7-9 to TRBJ2-3; a weak D match, TRBD1 (5 bases). The CDR3 loop spans 16 amino acids. The germline gives CDR1 SEHNR, CDR2 FQNEAQ (reference sequence). The V gene lost 2 bases and the J gene lost 2 bases, with 14 bases spanning the gap.

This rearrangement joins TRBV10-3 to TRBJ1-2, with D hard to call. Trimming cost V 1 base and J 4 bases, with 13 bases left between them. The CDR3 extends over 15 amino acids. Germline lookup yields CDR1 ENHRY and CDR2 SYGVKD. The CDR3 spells CAISELGTVTYGYTF. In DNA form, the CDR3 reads TGTGCCATCAGTGAGTTAGGAACAGTTACCTATGGCTACACCTTC.

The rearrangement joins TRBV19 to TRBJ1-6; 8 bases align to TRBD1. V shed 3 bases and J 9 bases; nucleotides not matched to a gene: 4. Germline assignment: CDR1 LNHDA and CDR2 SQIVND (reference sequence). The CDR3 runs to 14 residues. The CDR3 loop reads CASSIRGLASPLHF. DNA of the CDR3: TGTGCCAGTAGTATCAGGGGGCTAGCTTCACCCCTCCACTTT.

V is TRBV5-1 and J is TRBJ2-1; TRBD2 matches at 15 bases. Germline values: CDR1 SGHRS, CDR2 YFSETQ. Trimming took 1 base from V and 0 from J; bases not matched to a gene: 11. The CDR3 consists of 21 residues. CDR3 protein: CASSLRVGGLAGGNSYNEQFF. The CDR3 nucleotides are TGCGCCAGCAGCTTGAGGGTCGGGGGACTAGCGGGGGGAAACTCCTACAATGAGCAGTTCTTC.

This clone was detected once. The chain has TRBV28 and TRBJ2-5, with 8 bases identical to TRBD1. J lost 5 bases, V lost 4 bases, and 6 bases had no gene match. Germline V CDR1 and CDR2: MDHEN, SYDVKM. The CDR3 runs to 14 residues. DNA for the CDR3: TGTGCCAGCAGTTCGACAGGGGCCGGGGAGACCCAGTACTTC. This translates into CASSSTGAGETQYF.

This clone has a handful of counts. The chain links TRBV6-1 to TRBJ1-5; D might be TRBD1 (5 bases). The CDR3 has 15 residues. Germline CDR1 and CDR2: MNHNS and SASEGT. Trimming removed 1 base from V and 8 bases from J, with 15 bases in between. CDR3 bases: TGTGCCAGCAGTGAAGGTGGGGCAGGAGGGGAGCCCCAGCATTTT. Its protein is CASSEGGAGGEPQHF.

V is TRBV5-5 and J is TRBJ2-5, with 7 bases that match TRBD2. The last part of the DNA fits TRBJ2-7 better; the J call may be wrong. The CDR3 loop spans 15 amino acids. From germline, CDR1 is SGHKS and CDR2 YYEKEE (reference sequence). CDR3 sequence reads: CASSLEAGESYEQYF. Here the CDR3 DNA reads TGTGCCAGCAGCTTGGAGGCGGGGGAATCCTACGAGCAGTACTTC.

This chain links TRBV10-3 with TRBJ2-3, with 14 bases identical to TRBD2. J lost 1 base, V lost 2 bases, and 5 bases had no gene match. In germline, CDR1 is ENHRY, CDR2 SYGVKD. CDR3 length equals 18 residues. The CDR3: CAISENKGLAGGTDTQYF. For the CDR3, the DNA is TGTGCCATCAGTGAGAATAAGGGACTAGCGGGGGGCACAGATACGCAGTATTTT.

CDR3 coding DNA: TGTGCCAGCAGCCGCCCCCTGGGTCCACCTGGAGGGTACACCTTC. Its protein is CASSRPLGPPGGYTF. The chain uses TRBV6-5 and TRBJ1-2, with D unclear. CDR1 is MNHEY and CDR2 is SVGAGI in the germline V gene. V was pared by 6 bases and J by 11 bases, with 25 bases between. This CDR3 spans 15 amino acids.

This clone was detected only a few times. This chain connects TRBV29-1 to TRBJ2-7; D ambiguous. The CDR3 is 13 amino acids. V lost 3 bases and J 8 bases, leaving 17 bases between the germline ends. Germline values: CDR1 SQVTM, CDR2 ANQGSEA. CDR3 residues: CSVEPQANTQQYF. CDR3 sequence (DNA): TGCAGCGTTGAGCCCCAGGCCAATACGCAGCAGTACTTC.

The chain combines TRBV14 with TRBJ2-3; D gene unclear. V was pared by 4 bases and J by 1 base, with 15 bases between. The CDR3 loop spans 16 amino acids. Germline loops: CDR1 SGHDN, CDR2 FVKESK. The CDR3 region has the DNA TGTGCCAGCAGCCCCCTCGCGGCGGTGGGCACAGATACGCAGTATTTT. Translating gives CASSPLAAVGTDTQYF.

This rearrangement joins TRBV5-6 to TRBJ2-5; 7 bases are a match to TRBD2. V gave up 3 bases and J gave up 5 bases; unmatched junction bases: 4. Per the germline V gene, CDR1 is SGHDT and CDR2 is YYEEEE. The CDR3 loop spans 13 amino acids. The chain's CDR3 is CASSWGGFETQYF. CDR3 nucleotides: TGTGCCAGCAGCTGGGGGGGGTTTGAGACCCAGTACTTC.

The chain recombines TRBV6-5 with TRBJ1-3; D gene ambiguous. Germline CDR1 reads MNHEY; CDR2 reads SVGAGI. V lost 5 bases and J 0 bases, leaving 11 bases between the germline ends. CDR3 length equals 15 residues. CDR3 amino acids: CASSLTGGSGNTIYF. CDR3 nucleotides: TGTGCCAGCAGTCTAACCGGTGGCTCTGGAAACACCATATATTTT.

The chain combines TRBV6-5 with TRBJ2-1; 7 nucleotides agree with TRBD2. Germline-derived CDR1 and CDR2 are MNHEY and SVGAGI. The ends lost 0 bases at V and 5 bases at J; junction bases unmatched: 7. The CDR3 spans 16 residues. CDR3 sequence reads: CASSYSASGSHNEQFF. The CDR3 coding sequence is TGTGCCAGCAGTTACTCGGCTAGCGGCTCTCACAATGAGCAGTTCTTC.

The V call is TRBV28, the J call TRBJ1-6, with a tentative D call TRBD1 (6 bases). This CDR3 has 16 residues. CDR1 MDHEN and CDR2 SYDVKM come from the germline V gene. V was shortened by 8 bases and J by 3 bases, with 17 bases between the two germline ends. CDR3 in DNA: TGTGCCAGCGCCCGTGGGGACATACTCTATAATTCACCCCTCCACTTT. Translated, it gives CASARGDILYNSPLHF. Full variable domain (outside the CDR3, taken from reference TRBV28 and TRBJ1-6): DVKVTQSSRYLVKRTGEKVFLECVQDMDHENMFWYRQDPGLGLRLIYFSYDVKMKEKGDIPEGYSVSREKKERFSLILESASTNQTSMYLCASARGDILYNSPLHFGNGTRLTVT.